This is a list of T cell receptor beta chains from one sample in a study of STAT5B mutations in CD4+ large granular lymphocyte leukemia. Produced via immunoSEQ multiplex PCR; TCRdb's table is partial and in-frame only. The table records roughly 34,000 clones, 75% to 85% of them present only once. The sample comprised CD4+ T cells from blood buffy coats. Source of these receptors: a human donor in good health. Both conserved end residues are part of each CDR3. Fields, in order: clone size, D gene, J gene, V gene, CDR3 protein, CDR3 DNA. D genes are given only for firm matches. Expanded clones are given a class, and other clones once, few, many or no size at all.

few	NA	TRBJ2-2	TRBV19	CASSTRGEAGELFF	TGTGCCAGTAGTACCCGCGGGGAGGCCGGGGAGCTGTTTTTT
once	NA	TRBJ2-7	TRBV30	CACSKNYEQYF	TGTGCCTGCTCCAAAAACTACGAGCAGTACTTC
NA	NA	TRBJ2-7	TRBV15	CATSRDRGYEQYF	TGTGCCACCAGCAGAGACAGGGGATACGAGCAGTACTTC
NA	NA	TRBJ2-3	TRBV19	CASTGVARHYTDTQYF	TGTGCCAGTACGGGGGTGGCCAGACATTACACAGATACGCAGTATTTT
NA	NA	TRBJ1-1	TRBV7-8	CASSSRTIPEAFF	TGTGCCAGCAGCTCCCGCACCATTCCAGAAGCTTTCTTT
NA	NA	TRBJ2-1	TRBV25-1	CASAQGHEQFF	TGTGCCAGCGCTCAGGGGCATGAGCAGTTCTTC
NA	NA	TRBJ2-1	TRBV7-2	CASSFGNYNEQFF	TGTGCCAGCAGCTTTGGTAATTACAATGAGCAGTTCTTC
NA	TRBD1	TRBJ1-4	TRBV27	CASSLRTGFNEKLFF	TGTGCCAGCAGTTTAAGGACAGGTTTTAATGAAAAACTGTTTTTT
NA	NA	TRBJ2-5	TRBV20-1	CSARDWETQYF	TGCAGTGCTAGAGATTGGGAGACCCAGTACTTC
NA	NA	TRBJ1-5	TRBV6-6	CASSYSGGHQPQHF	TGTGCCAGCAGTTACTCCGGGGGACATCAGCCCCAGCATTTT
NA	NA	TRBJ1-5	TRBV28	CASRYSGGSNQPQHF	TGTGCCAGCAGATATAGTGGGGGGAGCAATCAGCCCCAGCATTTT
NA	NA	TRBJ2-1	TRBV5-1	CASSLTGPSSYNEQFF	TGCGCCAGCAGCTTGACAGGCCCTTCATCCTACAATGAGCAGTTCTTC
NA	TRBD1	TRBJ2-7	TRBV7-2	CASSLGGRGSSYEQYF	TGTGCCAGCAGCCTAGGGGGCCGGGGAAGCTCCTACGAGCAGTACTTC